This T cell receptor beta chain was identified in a study of molecular identifiers for immune sequencing clone quantification. Study-wide findings and caveats: Clones of above 20 RNA copies carried over 97% of effector molecules; in naive cells they carried under 1%. Single-cell amounts of spiked Jurkat TCR RNA were reportedly detectable among roughly 950,000 naive cells.

Making the bulk TCR libraries relied on previously described methods and listed TCR primers. Each CDR3 protein is one row after TCRdb ran MiXCR on the PCR reads. The data show 600,000 to 650,000 distinct CDR3 sequences, 20% seen once. Naive CD8 library inputs spanned 20,000 to 1,000,000 sorted cells and 10%, 30% or 50% RNA. V lost 6 bases and J 4 bases, leaving 15 bases between the germline ends. The length of the CDR3 is 14 residues. Germline V gene lookup returns CDR1 MNHNY and CDR2 SVGAGI (reference sequence). In its sample, this clonotype was seen many times. Its target is not known. Sequenced input: naive CD8+ T cells from blood, with Jurkat cell RNA spiked in. The sample's subset: FACS-sorted CD8+CD4-CCR7+CD45RA+ naive T cells. The source is a human donor in good health. Some libraries in this study had Jurkat cell RNA spiked in. This chain uses TRBV6-6 with TRBJ2-5; D gene uncertain. CDR3 loop: CASRRIPQAETQYF. CDR3 sequence (DNA): TGTGCCAGCAGACGTATCCCCCAAGCAGAGACCCAGTACTTC.